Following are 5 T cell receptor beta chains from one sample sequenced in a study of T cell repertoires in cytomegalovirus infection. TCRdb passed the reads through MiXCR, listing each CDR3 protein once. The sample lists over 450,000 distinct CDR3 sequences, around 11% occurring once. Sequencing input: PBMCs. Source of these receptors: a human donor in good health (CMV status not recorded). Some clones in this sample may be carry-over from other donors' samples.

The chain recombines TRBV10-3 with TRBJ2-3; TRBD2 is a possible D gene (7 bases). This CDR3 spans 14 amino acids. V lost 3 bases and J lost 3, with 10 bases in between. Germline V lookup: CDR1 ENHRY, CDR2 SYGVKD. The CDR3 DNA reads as TGTGCCATCAGTGACAGGGGAGGGACAGATACGCAGTATTTT. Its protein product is CAISDRGGTDTQYF.

CDR3 amino acids: CASSLLVMGGRAYNEQFF. The CDR3 coding sequence is TGTGCCAGCAGCTTGCTCGTGATGGGGGGGCGCGCCTACAATGAGCAGTTCTTC. The V gene is TRBV5-6, the J gene TRBJ2-1, with D tentatively TRBD2 (7 bases). Germline V gene data show CDR1 as SGHDT and CDR2 as YYEEEE. V was trimmed by 1 base and J by 2 bases, leaving 19 bases between them. The CDR3 is 18 amino acids. The whole variable domain, filled in from reference TRBV5-6 and TRBJ2-1, reads DAGVTQSPTHLIKTRGQQVTLRCSPKSGHDTVSWYQQALGQGPQFIFQYYEEEERQRGNFPDRFSGHQFPNYSSELNVNALLLGDSALYLCASSLLVMGGRAYNEQFFGPGTRLTVL.

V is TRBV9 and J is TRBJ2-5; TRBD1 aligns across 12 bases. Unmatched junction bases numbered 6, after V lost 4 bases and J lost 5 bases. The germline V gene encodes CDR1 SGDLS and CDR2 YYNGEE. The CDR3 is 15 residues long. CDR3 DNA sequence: TGTGCCAGCAGCCGGGGACAGGGGGCTATCGAGACCCAGTACTTC. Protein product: CASSRGQGAIETQYF.

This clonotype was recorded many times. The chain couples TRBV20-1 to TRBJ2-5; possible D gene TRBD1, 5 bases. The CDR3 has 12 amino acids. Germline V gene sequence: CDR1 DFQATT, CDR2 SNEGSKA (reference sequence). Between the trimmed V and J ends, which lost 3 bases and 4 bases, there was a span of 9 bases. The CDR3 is CSASPQGETQYF. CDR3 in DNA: TGCAGTGCTAGCCCTCAGGGAGAGACCCAGTACTTC.

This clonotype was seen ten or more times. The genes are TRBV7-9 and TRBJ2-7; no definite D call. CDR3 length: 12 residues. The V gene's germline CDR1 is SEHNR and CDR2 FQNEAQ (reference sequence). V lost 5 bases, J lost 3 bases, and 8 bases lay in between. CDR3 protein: CASSPEIYEQYF. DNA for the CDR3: TGTGCCAGCAGCCCAGAAATCTACGAGCAGTACTTC.